The 9 T cell receptor beta chains listed next were all sequenced from one sample in a study of CD8 T cells in ankylosing spondylitis. Regarding the study as a whole: Ankylosing spondylitis blood appeared to be characterized by a TCR beta motif of eight or nine highly homologous variants.

One entry per CDR3 protein results from TCRdb running MiXCR on the 5' RACE reads. The data show some 800,000 distinct CDR3 sequences, 12% seen once. These receptors' antigens are unknown. Sequences were obtained from blood, either unsorted or a sorted T cell fraction (not recorded which). Receptors were obtained from a male donor with ankylosing spondylitis.

This clonotype has more than one count but fewer than ten. The V gene is TRBV5-1, the J gene TRBJ2-3, with D possibly being TRBD2 (5 bases). V lost 1 base, J lost 6 bases, and 18 bases lay in between. The CDR3 contains 16 residues. Germline CDR1 SGHRS, CDR2 YFSETQ. This CDR3 reads CASSLNDYLPADTQYF. For the CDR3, the DNA is TGCGCCAGCAGCTTGAATGACTACCTACCTGCGGATACGCAGTATTTT.

This rearrangement joins TRBV4-2 to TRBJ2-2, with a possible D match to TRBD2 (6 bases). The germline V and J ends were trimmed by 0 bases and 7 bases, with 9 bases remaining between them. CDR1 and CDR2 (germline): LGHNA, YNFKEQ. CDR3 length: 14 amino acids. The CDR3 spells CASSQDRGIGELFF. As DNA, the CDR3 is TGTGCCAGCAGCCAAGATCGGGGGATCGGGGAGCTGTTTTTT.

The table lists this clonotype with a few counts. This chain links TRBV11-2 with TRBJ1-2, with TRBD1 as a possible D gene (5 bases). CDR3 length equals 16 residues. CDR1 is SGHAT, CDR2 FQNNGV, per germline. V lost 5 bases, J lost 6 bases, and 22 bases lay in between. The CDR3 coding sequence is TGTGCCAGCAGCCCGACTACAGGAAGGCGGGGAGATGGCTACACCTTC. It codes for CASSPTTGRRGDGYTF.

This clonotype was detected ten times or more. V and J are TRBV7-2 and TRBJ2-3; 9 nucleotides agree with TRBD2. Germline CDR1 SGHTA, CDR2 FQGNSA. V lost 5 bases to trimming and J lost 1 base; unmatched junction nucleotides: 4. This CDR3 spans 15 amino acids. The CDR3: CASSPRTSGTDTQYF. The CDR3 DNA sequence: TGTGCCAGCAGCCCCCGGACTAGCGGCACAGATACGCAGTATTTT.

The chain carries TRBV11-2 and TRBJ2-1, with TRBD1 as a possible D gene (5 bases). CDR3 length: 15 residues. Trimming left V 2 bases short and J 2 bases short, with 10 bases between. Germline lookup yields CDR1 SGHAT and CDR2 FQNNGV. The CDR3 sequence is CASSLKGFTYNEQFF. CDR3 DNA: TGTGCCAGCAGCTTAAAGGGGTTCACCTACAATGAGCAGTTCTTC.

The chain has TRBV6-2 or TRBV6-3 and TRBJ2-2; D uncertain. The CDR3 is 13 residues long. V lost 2 bases and J lost 13, with 14 bases in between. Germline loops: CDR1 MNHEY, CDR2 SVGEGT. The CDR3 is CASSYPVASVLFF. CDR3 sequence (DNA): TGTGCCAGCAGTTACCCGGTGGCCTCTGTGCTGTTTTTT.

This clonotype appeared many times. This chain uses TRBV5-1 with TRBJ2-1; TRBD1 is a possible D gene (6 bases). The CDR3 sequence is 15 residues long. Deletions cut 3 bases from V and 0 bases from J, with 10 bases between. Germline V gives CDR1 SGHRS, CDR2 YFSETQ. CDR3 region: CASSWTDSSYNEQFF. CDR3 sequence (DNA): TGCGCCAGCAGCTGGACGGACAGCTCCTACAATGAGCAGTTCTTC.

This clonotype turned up a few times. The V gene is TRBV30, the J gene TRBJ2-3; D is possibly TRBD2 (6 bases). Germline V gene sequence: CDR1 GTSNPN, CDR2 SVGIG (reference sequence). The CDR3 has 16 residues. Trimming stripped 0 bases from V and 1 base from J, with 14 bases between. For the CDR3, the DNA is TGTGCCTGGAGTGTACTAATGAGGGAGGGCACAGATACGCAGTATTTT. This encodes CAWSVLMREGTDTQYF.

The rearrangement uses TRBV10-3 and TRBJ2-1, with 8 bases that match TRBD1. V was clipped by 2 bases and J by 8 bases; unmatched bases: 5. Germline CDR1 reads ENHRY; CDR2 reads SYGVKD. The CDR3 length is 14 residues. The CDR3 loop is CAISERTGMYEQFF. The CDR3 region has the DNA TGTGCCATCAGTGAGCGGACAGGGATGTATGAGCAGTTCTTC.